A selection of T cell receptor beta chains follows, all from one sample in a study of post-analysis software for immune sequencing data. MiXCR, applied by TCRdb to the PCR reads, yields one record per CDR3 protein. The sample includes roughly 600,000 distinct CDR3 sequences, 44% of them seen just once. Sequencing was done on a sample of blood. The receptors here all came from a girl under 18 with multiple sclerosis. Both conserved end residues are part of each CDR3. The order of the fields is D gene, J gene, V gene, clone size, CDR3 DNA, CDR3 protein. The D gene is left open where the match is weak. Size is stated for part of the rows, as once, few or many counts, or as a class when the clone is expanded.

>.|TRBJ1-1|TRBV29-1|.
TGCAGCGTTATGAAGGACGGATTGAACACTGAAGCTTTCTTT
CSVMKDGLNTEAFF
>TRBD2|TRBJ2-1|TRBV12-3/TRBV12-4|few
TGTGCCAGCAGTGACAGCGGGGGTAATTACAATGAGCAGTTCTTC
CASSDSGGNYNEQFF
>.|TRBJ2-2|TRBV4-2|.
TGTGCCAGCAGCCAAGCAAGCAGCCCCTCGAACACCGGGGAGCTGTTTTTT
CASSQASSPSNTGELFF
>.|TRBJ1-1|TRBV29-1|.
TGCAGCGTTGAATCCGCCCCAGGTGAGTGGAACACTGAAGCTTTCTTT
CSVESAPGEWNTEAFF
>TRBD1|TRBJ1-6|TRBV12-3/TRBV12-4|few
TGTGCCAGCAGCCTCAGGACAGGGCCCTCACCCCTCCACTTT
CASSLRTGPSPLHF
>.|TRBJ2-5|TRBV7-2|.
TGTGCCAGCAGCTTATATTGGAGTTGGGGAGAGACCCAGTACTTC
CASSLYWSWGETQYF
>.|TRBJ1-1|TRBV5-1|.
TGCGCCAGCAGCCACCGGGCTTTCTTT
CASSHRAFF
>TRBD1|TRBJ1-1|TRBV5-1|few
TGCGCCAGCAGCTGGACAGGGGGTACTTCCACTGAAGCTTTCTTT
CASSWTGGTSTEAFF
>.|TRBJ1-2|TRBV29-1|many
TGCAGCGTCGACTCCTATGGCTACACCTTC
CSVDSYGYTF
>.|TRBJ2-7|TRBV7-2|.
TGTGCCAGCAGCCCCAGGGGGAGGGGTCCCAGCGAGCAGTACTTC
CASSPRGRGPSEQYF
>.|TRBJ1-1|TRBV7-9|.
TGTGCCAGCAGCTCCAAACAGGGAAACACTGAAGCTTTCTTT
CASSSKQGNTEAFF
>.|TRBJ1-2|TRBV4-1|few
TGCGCCAGCAGCCAGGACTTTAACTATGGCTACACCTTC
CASSQDFNYGYTF
>TRBD2|TRBJ2-7|TRBV12-3/TRBV12-4|few
TGTGCCACAAGGGGCGGGAGGAGATACGAGCAGTACTTC
CATRGGRRYEQYF
>TRBD1|TRBJ2-5|TRBV12-3/TRBV12-4|.
TGTGCCAGCCAACCGGGACAGGGGTGGGTGGAGACCCAGTACTTC
CASQPGQGWVETQYF
>.|TRBJ2-7|TRBV12-3/TRBV12-4|.
TGTGCCAGCAGTTCCCTCAGCTCCTACGAGCAGTACTTC
CASSSLSSYEQYF
>.|TRBJ2-1|TRBV27|.
TGTGCCAGCAGTTTATATACCTCCTGGGGGAATGAGCAGTTCTTC
CASSLYTSWGNEQFF
>TRBD2|TRBJ2-6|TRBV28|.
TGTGCCAGTAATCGACTAGCGGGAGTGGGGGCCAACGTCCTGACTTTC
CASNRLAGVGANVLTF
>TRBD1|TRBJ1-2|TRBV10-3|few
TGTGCCATCAGTGACCCGGGACAGGGGTTCTATGGCTACACCTTC
CAISDPGQGFYGYTF
>.|TRBJ1-4|TRBV6-5|.
TGTGCCAGCAGTTACTCCGCGGGGCATGAAAAACTGTTTTTT
CASSYSAGHEKLFF
>.|TRBJ2-3|TRBV5-1|few
TGCGCCAGCAGCGGAGCCTCTAGCACAGATACGCAGTATTTT
CASSGASSTDTQYF
>.|TRBJ2-7|TRBV6-5|.
TGTGCCAGCAGTTACTCGAGTAGGGGCAGGGGAGCATCCTACGAGCAGTACTTC
CASSYSSRGRGASYEQYF
>TRBD2|TRBJ2-1|TRBV4-2|few
TGTGCCAGCAGCCCCCTTCTAGCGGAAAATGAGCAGTTCTTC
CASSPLLAENEQFF
>TRBD1|TRBJ1-2|TRBV29-1|.
TGCAGCGGTATGGGACAGGGCCCCTATGGCTACACCTTC
CSGMGQGPYGYTF
>.|TRBJ2-1|TRBV12-3/TRBV12-4|few
TGTGCCAGCAGTCCCGGAGGGGGGGTCTACAATGAGCAGTTCTTC
CASSPGGGVYNEQFF
>.|TRBJ2-5|TRBV29-1|few
TGCAGCGTTGAAGATCCCCGGGGGTCCCAAGAGACCCAGTACTTC
CSVEDPRGSQETQYF
>.|TRBJ2-6|TRBV6-2/TRBV6-3|few
TGTGCCAGCAGTTTCTCCTCGATGGGGGCCAACGTCCTGACTTTC
CASSFSSMGANVLTF
>.|TRBJ1-6|TRBV12-3/TRBV12-4|.
TGTGCCAGCAGGGGCAGGGATTATACTTCACCCCTCCACTTT
CASRGRDYTSPLHF
>.|TRBJ1-4|TRBV28|once
TGTGCCAGCAGGGACCCCGGGGTTAATGAAAAACTGTTTTTT
CASRDPGVNEKLFF
>.|TRBJ1-2|TRBV12-3/TRBV12-4|.
TGTGCCAGCAGTCCCCCTGTGGGGGGAAACTATGGCTACACCTTC
CASSPPVGGNYGYTF
>TRBD1|TRBJ2-7|TRBV29-1|few
TGCAGCGTGGTATCCCGGGACAGCAGAACCTACGAGCAGTACTTC
CSVVSRDSRTYEQYF
>TRBD2|TRBJ2-7|TRBV6-6|.
TGTGCCAGCAGAAATAGCGGGGGGGCCTCCTACGAGCAGTACTTC
CASRNSGGASYEQYF
>.|TRBJ1-2|TRBV4-1|few
TGCGCCAGCAGCCAAGTCCCGGGAAACTATGGCTACACCTTC
CASSQVPGNYGYTF
>TRBD2|TRBJ2-1|TRBV7-2|few
TGTGCCAGCAGCACCGAGGGACTAGCGGGTTACAATGAGCAGTTCTTC
CASSTEGLAGYNEQFF
>.|TRBJ1-2|TRBV27|.
TGTGCCAGCAGTTTATCCTCACTAGATGGCTACACCTTC
CASSLSSLDGYTF
>.|TRBJ1-4|TRBV5-5|.
TGTGCCAGCAGCTTGGGCCACCTCAGCAGTAATGAAAAACTGTTTTTT
CASSLGHLSSNEKLFF
>.|TRBJ2-3|TRBV24-1|.
TGTGCCACCAGTGATATGTCCGGGACGAATACTCCAGATACGCAGTATTTT
CATSDMSGTNTPDTQYF
>.|TRBJ1-2|TRBV20-1|few
TGCAGTGCCCCCCTTCCCGGTTCGTATGGCTACACCTTC
CSAPLPGSYGYTF
>TRBD2|TRBJ2-5|TRBV2|few
TGTGCCAGCAGTGATTGGACTAGCGGGAAAGAGACCCAGTACTTC
CASSDWTSGKETQYF
>.|TRBJ2-7|TRBV4-2|.
TGTGCCAGCAGCCAAGATCGTCCGTACTACGAGCAGTACTTC
CASSQDRPYYEQYF
>TRBD1|TRBJ1-2|TRBV6-6|.
TGTGCCAGCAGTAACTCCAGGACAGGTTTCGGCTATGGCTACACCTTC
CASSNSRTGFGYGYTF
>TRBD2|TRBJ2-1|TRBV6-4|many
TGTGCCAGCAGTGACTCAGCGGGAGGGTACAATGAGCAGTTCTTC
CASSDSAGGYNEQFF
>.|TRBJ2-1|TRBV18|.
TGTGCCAGCTCACCAAGAGGGGAACAGTTAAGGGGCAATGAGCAGTTCTTC
CASSPRGEQLRGNEQFF